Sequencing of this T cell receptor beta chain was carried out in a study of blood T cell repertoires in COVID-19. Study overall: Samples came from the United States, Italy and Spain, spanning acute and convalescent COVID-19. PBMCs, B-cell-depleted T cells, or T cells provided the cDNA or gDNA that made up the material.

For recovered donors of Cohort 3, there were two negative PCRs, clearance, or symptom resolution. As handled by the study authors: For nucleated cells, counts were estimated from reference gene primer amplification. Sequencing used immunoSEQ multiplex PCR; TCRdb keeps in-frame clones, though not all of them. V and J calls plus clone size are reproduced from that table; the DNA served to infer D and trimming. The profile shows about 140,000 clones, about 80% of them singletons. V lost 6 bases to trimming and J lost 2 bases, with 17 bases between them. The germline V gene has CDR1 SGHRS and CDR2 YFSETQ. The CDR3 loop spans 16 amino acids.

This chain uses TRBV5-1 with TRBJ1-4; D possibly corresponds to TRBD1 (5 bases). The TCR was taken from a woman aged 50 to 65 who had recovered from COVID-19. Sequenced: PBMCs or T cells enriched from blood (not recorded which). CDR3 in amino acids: CASTQLGRGTNEKLFF. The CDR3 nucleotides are TGCGCCAGCACCCAGCTTGGGAGGGGCACTAATGAAAAACTGTTTTTT.